This T cell receptor beta chain is from a study of blood T cell repertoires in COVID-19 (dated by TCRdb to 2018 to 2021). Regarding the study in general: The collaborator samples originated in the United States, Italy and Spain and spanned the acute and convalescent phases of COVID-19. The material from the prospective study consisted of cDNA or gDNA derived from T cells, B-cell-depleted T cells, or PBMCs. The dataset comprised deeply sampled blood TCRbeta repertoires from subjects exposed to, actively infected with, or recovered from COVID-19. The repertoires were released in a freely available public database meant as a resource for research on the immune response to SARS-CoV-2. The samples were drawn from the first 160 participants of the ongoing ImmuneRACE study and from 1,254 subjects provided by 6 global collaborators. Sample metadata almost always included a de-identified subject ID, COVID-19 status, age in years and sex. HLA class I and class II types, where available, came from metadata supplied by the sample provider rather than from assay-based typing.

Of note for this clone: Its cognate antigen has yet to be identified. Within one base of it there is no much larger clone, and no base qualities were kept.

There are 14 amino acids in the CDR3, from cysteine to phenylalanine inclusive. The only DNA kept is the CDR3, 42 bases in frame from the first base. According to the germline V gene (reference sequence), CDR1 reads SGHAT and CDR2 reads FQDESV. V lost 5 bases and J lost 2 bases; the stretch between them is 12 bases long. General study outcomes and caveats: The quantity of clinical and demographic metadata differed by source and by participant and was supplied without curation.

Whole blood was collected in K2EDTA tubes by collaborating institutions according to the institutions' own protocols. For TCRbeta analysis, collaborators shipped samples as frozen whole blood, isolated PBMCs, or DNA extracted from either of those sample types. TCRbeta CDR3 regions were amplified from genomic DNA using the immunoSEQ Assay, a bias-controlled multiplex PCR. Per the original workflow: Within the assay, amplification of reference gene primers was used to estimate how many nucleated cells each sample contained. To quantify the absolute abundance of each unique TCRbeta CDR3 rearrangement, sequence reads were collapsed and filtered. For each sample, productive Simpson clonality was calculated as the square root of Simpson's diversity index across productive rearrangements. TCRdb limited this immuneACCESS table to in-frame rearrangements with V and J called. A share of clones is missing; checked studies link under half to unresolved V genes, and the rest is unexplained. Clonal size and the V and J genes are those of that table, whereas D and trimming came from the DNA. A total of 70,000 or so clones appear in this sample, 65% to 90% of them only once. The ten largest make up about a tenth of the sample.

Sequenced sample: peripheral blood. The sequence derives from a man between 65 and 80 years old with active or convalescent COVID-19. The chain employs TRBV11-1 and TRBJ1-1; too little of a D gene remains to name it. The CDR3 here reads CASSKGRGNTEAFF. The DNA sequence follows: TGTGCCAGCAGCAAAGGACGGGGTAACACTGAAGCTTTCTTT.